The clone carrying this TCR beta chain came up many times. This record belongs to a study of early T cells in non-severe SARS-CoV-2 infection. For the study at large: The sequenced material was bulk RNA from unsorted whole blood, and its chains were unpaired.

TCRdb ran MiXCR on the 5' RACE reads and lists one entry per CDR3 protein. The sample yields approximately 77,000 distinct CDR3 sequences, around 12% seen once. The CDR3 consists of 16 residues. The chain couples TRBV12-1 to TRBJ1-1. TRBV12-1 is reported as a pseudogene. This TCR derives from an adult who was a healthcare worker with PCR-confirmed SARS-CoV-2 infection or an uninfected control (not recorded which). Specimen: whole blood. The CDR3 region has the DNA TGTGCCAGCAGCTTTCTTCTTGACATGACGAACACTGAAGCTTTCTTT. Residues: CASSFLLDMTNTEAFF.